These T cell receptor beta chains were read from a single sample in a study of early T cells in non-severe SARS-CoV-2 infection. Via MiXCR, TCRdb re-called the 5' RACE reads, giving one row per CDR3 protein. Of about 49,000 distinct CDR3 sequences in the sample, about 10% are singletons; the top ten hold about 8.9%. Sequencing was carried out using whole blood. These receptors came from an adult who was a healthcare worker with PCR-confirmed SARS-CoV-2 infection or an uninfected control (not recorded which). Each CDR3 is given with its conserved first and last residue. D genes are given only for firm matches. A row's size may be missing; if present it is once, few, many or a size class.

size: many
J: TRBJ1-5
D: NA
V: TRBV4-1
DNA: TGCGCCAGCAGCCCGAGTTATAGCAATCAGCCCCAGCATTTT
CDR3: CASSPSYSNQPQHF

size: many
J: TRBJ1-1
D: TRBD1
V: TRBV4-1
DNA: TGCGCCAGCAGCAACCCCGGGACAGGGTATCCTGAAGCTTTCTTT
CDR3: CASSNPGTGYPEAFF

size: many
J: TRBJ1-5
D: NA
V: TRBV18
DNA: TGTGCCAGCCCGGGGGGCAGGGATCACCAGCCCCAGCATTTT
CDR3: CASPGGRDHQPQHF

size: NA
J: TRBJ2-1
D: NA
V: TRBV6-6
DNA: TGTGCCAGCAGTATCGGAGGGAGCTCCTACAATGAGCGGTTCTTC
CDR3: CASSIGGSSYNERFF

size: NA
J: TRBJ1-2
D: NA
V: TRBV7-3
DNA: TGTGCCAGCAGCCCCTTTTCTGGGGGCAACTATGGCTACACCTTC
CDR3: CASSPFSGGNYGYTF

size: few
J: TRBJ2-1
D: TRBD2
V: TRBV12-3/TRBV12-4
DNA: TGTGCCAGCAGTTTGACTAGCGGGAGTAATGAGCAGTTCTTC
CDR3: CASSLTSGSNEQFF

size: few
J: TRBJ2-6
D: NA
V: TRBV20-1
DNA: TGCAGTGCGGCAGTTGGGGCCAACGTCCTGACTTTC
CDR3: CSAAVGANVLTF

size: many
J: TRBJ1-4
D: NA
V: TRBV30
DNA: TGTGCCTGGAACAGAGATAATGAAAAACTGTTTTTT
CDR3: CAWNRDNEKLFF

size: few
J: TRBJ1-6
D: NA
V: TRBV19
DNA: TGTGCCAGTAGCTTACAGGGAGAGTACTCACCCCTCCACTTT
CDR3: CASSLQGEYSPLHF

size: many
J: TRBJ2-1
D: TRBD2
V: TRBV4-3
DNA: TGCGCCAGCAGCCAAGATCCCCCTAGCGGGAGGGCGAATGAGCAGTTCTTC
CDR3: CASSQDPPSGRANEQFF